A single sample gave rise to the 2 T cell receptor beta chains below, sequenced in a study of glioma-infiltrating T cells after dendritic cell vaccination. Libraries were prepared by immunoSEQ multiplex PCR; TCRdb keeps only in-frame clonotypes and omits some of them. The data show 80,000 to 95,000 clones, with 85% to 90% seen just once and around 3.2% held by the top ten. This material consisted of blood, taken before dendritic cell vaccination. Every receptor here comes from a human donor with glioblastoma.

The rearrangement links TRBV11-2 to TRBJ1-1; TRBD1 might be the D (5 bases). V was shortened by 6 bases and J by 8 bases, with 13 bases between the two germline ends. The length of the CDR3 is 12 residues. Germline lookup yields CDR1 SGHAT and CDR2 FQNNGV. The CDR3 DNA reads TGTGCCAGCAGGCGGGGGGAGGAAGAAGCTTTCTTT. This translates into CASRRGEEEAFF.

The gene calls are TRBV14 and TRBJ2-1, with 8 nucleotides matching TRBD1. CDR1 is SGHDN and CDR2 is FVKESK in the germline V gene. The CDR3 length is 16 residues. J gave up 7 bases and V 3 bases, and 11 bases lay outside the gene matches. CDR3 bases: TGTGCCAGCAGCCAGAGCTTGGGAAACAGGGGGAATGAGCAGTTCTTC. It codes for CASSQSLGNRGNEQFF.